The 28 T cell receptor beta chains in this list originate from one sample, sequenced in a study of T-cell memory formation after mild COVID-19. Via MiXCR, TCRdb re-called the 5' RACE reads, giving one row per CDR3 protein. This sample has under 300,000 distinct CDR3 sequences; 8.5% to 9.5% occur once, and the top ten carry 20% to 25%. Material: PBMCs or a T cell subset sorted from them (not recorded which). These receptors came from a man aged 18 to 29 who had mild COVID-19 (a few samples of this study predate the infection). Cell type and time point are not known.

The chain has TRBV20-1 and TRBJ1-5, with a tentative D call TRBD1 (5 bases). The V and J ends lost 0 bases and 11 bases respectively, with 20 bases between them. Germline V gives CDR1 DFQATT, CDR2 SNEGSKA (reference sequence). This CDR3 spans 15 amino acids. CDR3 in amino acids: CSARDRQGPLMAQHF. The DNA for the CDR3 is TGCAGTGCTAGAGATAGGCAGGGCCCTTTAATGGCCCAGCATTTT.

The chain uses TRBV14 and TRBJ1-2; 8 nucleotides align to TRBD1. This CDR3 is 17 amino acids long. V gave up 1 base and J gave up 2 bases; unmatched junction bases: 9. The germline V gene encodes CDR1 SGHDN and CDR2 FVKESK. CDR3 nucleotide sequence: TGTGCCAGCAGCCAAGGCCTAGGCAGGGGGCCCAACTATGGCTACACCTTC. Its translation is CASSQGLGRGPNYGYTF.

This clonotype was counted between two and nine times. The V and J genes are TRBV20-1 and TRBJ2-5; D unresolved. Germline V lookup: CDR1 DFQATT, CDR2 SNEGSKA (reference sequence). CDR3 length: 12 residues. V gave up 2 bases and J gave up 5 bases, with 9 bases separating them. The CDR3 sequence is CSARIRFETQYF. CDR3 DNA sequence: TGCAGTGCTAGAATCAGATTTGAGACCCAGTACTTC.

V is TRBV11-2 and J is TRBJ2-1; 14 nucleotides align to TRBD2. V trimming: 1 base; J trimming: 4 bases; junction bases outside the gene matches: 3. Germline V gene sequence: CDR1 SGHAT, CDR2 FQNNGV. The CDR3 totals 17 residues. This chain's CDR3 is CASSLGTSGGHYNEQFF. As DNA, the CDR3 is TGTGCCAGCAGCTTAGGGACTAGCGGGGGGCATTACAATGAGCAGTTCTTC.

The rearrangement joins TRBV6-5 to TRBJ2-4; 7 bases agree with TRBD1. The V and J ends lost 6 bases and 6 bases, in that order; junction bases with no gene match: 8. Germline CDR1 is MNHEY and CDR2 is SVGAGI. The CDR3 is 14 residues long. CDR3 protein: CASSLDRDGNIQYF. Here the CDR3 DNA reads TGTGCCAGCAGCCTCGACAGGGATGGAAACATTCAGTACTTC.

The chain has TRBV7-2 and TRBJ2-5; 7 nucleotides align to TRBD2. The CDR3 totals 16 residues. Germline CDR1 SGHTA, CDR2 FQGNSA. V lost 0 bases, J lost 4 bases, and 8 bases stayed unmatched. The CDR3 loop reads CASSLAYGEGGETQYF. The CDR3 DNA sequence: TGTGCCAGCAGCTTAGCGTACGGGGAGGGAGGAGAGACCCAGTACTTC.

The sample holds a few counts of this clonotype. This rearrangement joins TRBV24-1 to TRBJ2-2, with 7 nucleotides matching TRBD2. Germline V gives CDR1 KGHDR, CDR2 SFDVKD. V lost 6 bases, J lost 3 bases, and 6 bases stayed unmatched. The CDR3 has 15 residues. CDR3 bases: TGTGCCACCAGTCCCACTAGCGTACACACCGGGGAGCTGTTTTTT. Encoded protein: CATSPTSVHTGELFF.

This clonotype was found a few times. This chain links TRBV24-1 with TRBJ2-1; 8 nucleotides match TRBD2. The germline V gene encodes CDR1 KGHDR and CDR2 SFDVKD. Trimming cost V 5 bases and J 1 base; bases outside gene matches: 0. This CDR3 is built from 14 residues. The DNA for the CDR3 is TGTGCCACCAGTGCGGGGGGGTCCTACAATGAGCAGTTCTTC. It encodes CATSAGGSYNEQFF.

This clonotype has more than one count but fewer than ten. The chain joins TRBV7-8 to TRBJ1-2; 8 bases are a match to TRBD1. The CDR3 contains 17 residues. Germline V lookup: CDR1 SGHVS, CDR2 FQNEAQ. V was clipped by 0 bases and J by 2 bases; unmatched bases: 8. CDR3 region: CASSLAGDGQGNYGYTF. The CDR3 DNA reads TGTGCCAGCAGCTTAGCGGGCGATGGACAGGGAAACTATGGCTACACCTTC.

The chain couples TRBV5-6 to TRBJ2-7; 9 bases agree with TRBD1. Germline loops: CDR1 SGHDT, CDR2 YYEEEE. The ends lost 4 bases at V and 0 bases at J; junction bases unmatched: 5. CDR3 length: 15 amino acids. Written as DNA, the CDR3 is TGTGCCAGCAGCCGGACAGGGGAAAGCTCCTACGAGCAGTACGTC. As protein: CASSRTGESSYEQYV.

This clonotype came up many times. The chain has TRBV6-5 and TRBJ1-2; D is perhaps TRBD1 (6 bases). From germline, CDR1 is MNHEY and CDR2 SVGAGI. V was clipped by 0 bases and J by 5 bases, with 16 bases between them. The CDR3 has 16 amino acids. The CDR3 bases are TGTGCCAGCAGTTACTCTGAGGGGGATGCGGGATATGGCTACACCTTC. It is translated as CASSYSEGDAGYGYTF.

The V call is TRBV25-1, the J call TRBJ2-5, with TRBD2 as a possible D gene (5 bases). This CDR3 has 14 amino acids. Germline values: CDR1 MGHDK, CDR2 SYGVNS. Trimming left V 4 bases short and J 1 base short, with 10 bases between. Here the CDR3 DNA reads TGTGCCAGCAGTGCTTGGGGAGTCCAAGAGACCCAGTACTTC. This sequence encodes CASSAWGVQETQYF.

This clonotype turned up a few times. The V and J genes are TRBV10-3 and TRBJ2-7, with 7 bases fitting TRBD2. This CDR3 has 13 amino acids. Unmatched junction bases numbered 7, after V lost 6 bases and J lost 5 bases. Germline loops: CDR1 ENHRY, CDR2 SYGVKD. CDR3 bases: TGTGCCATCAGCGAGCGGGGCCAGGACGAGCAGTACGTC. This translates into CAISERGQDEQYV.

A few counts support this clonotype. The rearrangement uses TRBV5-5 and TRBJ1-5; D not resolved. The CDR3 has 16 residues. V was shortened by 4 bases and J by 0 bases, with 14 bases between the two germline ends. Germline V gene lookup returns CDR1 SGHKS and CDR2 YYEKEE (reference sequence). In DNA, the CDR3 is TGTGCCAGCAGCCCCCGGGTGGGGTATAGCAATCAGCCCCAGCATTTT. Protein: CASSPRVGYSNQPQHF.

This clonotype was picked up a small number of times. This chain joins TRBV5-1 and TRBJ2-5; maybe TRBD1 (6 bases). Looked up from germline, CDR1 is SGHRS and CDR2 is YFSETQ. This CDR3 is 13 amino acids long. The V and J ends lost 5 bases and 4 bases respectively, with 12 bases between them. The CDR3 is CASSSDRVETQYF. In DNA form, the CDR3 reads TGCGCCAGCAGTTCGGACAGAGTAGAGACCCAGTACTTC.

This clonotype was observed at least ten times. This chain connects TRBV4-2 to TRBJ2-3; no reliable D call. Trimming removed 0 bases at V and 2 bases at J, with 12 bases between. This CDR3 is built from 16 residues. Germline V gene data show CDR1 as LGHNA and CDR2 as YNFKEQ. Here the CDR3 DNA reads TGTGCCAGCAGCCAAGATTTTCGCGATTTCACAGATACGCAGTATTTT. Its protein product is CASSQDFRDFTDTQYF.

This clonotype has a handful of counts. The rearrangement joins TRBV5-1 to TRBJ2-1, with a weak D call TRBD1 (6 bases). Germline V gene lookup returns CDR1 SGHRS and CDR2 YFSETQ. There are 16 residues in the CDR3. The V gene lost 0 bases and the J gene lost 2 bases, with 12 bases spanning the gap. As DNA, the CDR3 is TGCGCCAGCAGCTTGGTTCAGGGGTCGACCTACAATGAGCAGTTCTTC. Translation gives CASSLVQGSTYNEQFF.

The chain uses TRBV7-2 and TRBJ2-2; no clear D gene. V lost 5 bases and J 9 bases, leaving 19 bases between the germline ends. The CDR3 contains 15 residues. The germline gives CDR1 SGHTA, CDR2 FQGNSA. CDR3: CASSPDPTNVWELFF. DNA of the CDR3: TGTGCCAGCAGCCCGGACCCTACCAATGTCTGGGAGCTGTTTTTT.

In DNA form, the CDR3 reads TGTGCCAGCAGCCAAGCGGTCGCTAGCGGGGGGCTCAGCTCCTACAATGAGCAGTTCTTC. Its protein product is CASSQAVASGGLSSYNEQFF. The chain is built from TRBV4-2 and TRBJ2-1; 11 bases align to TRBD2. V lost 1 base to trimming and J lost 0 bases; unmatched junction nucleotides: 11. Germline CDR1 is LGHNA and CDR2 is YNFKEQ. CDR3 length: 20 amino acids.

The V gene is TRBV4-3, the J gene TRBJ2-3; 8 bases map to TRBD2. The germline CDR1 and CDR2 sequences are LGHNA and YSLEER. The trim removed 0 bases at V and 1 base at J, leaving 9 bases unmatched. The CDR3 totals 18 residues. CDR3 protein: CASSQDKLGRGGTDTQYF. The CDR3 DNA is TGCGCCAGCAGCCAAGATAAGCTTGGGCGGGGGGGCACAGATACGCAGTATTTT.

This chain joins TRBV7-2 and TRBJ2-1; D might be TRBD1 (6 bases). The CDR3 extends over 15 amino acids. V was shortened by 2 bases and J by 7 bases, with 15 bases between the two germline ends. Germline V gene sequence: CDR1 SGHTA, CDR2 FQGNSA. CDR3 protein: CASSLSFGGLNEQFF. DNA for the CDR3: TGTGCCAGCAGCTTAAGCTTTGGGGGCCTAAATGAGCAGTTCTTC. Variable domain in full (rest from reference TRBV7-2 and TRBJ2-1): GAGVSQSPSNKVTEKGKDVELRCDPISGHTALYWYRQSLGQGLEFLIYFQGNSAPDKSGLPSDRFSAERTGGSVSTLTIQRTQQEDSAVYLCASSLSFGGLNEQFFGPGTRLTVL.

The chain couples TRBV11-1 to TRBJ2-3; 12 bases are a match to TRBD2. CDR1 SGHAT and CDR2 FQDESV come from the germline V gene (reference sequence). This CDR3 is built from 19 residues. With V trimmed by 4 bases and J by 3 bases, 14 bases remained unmatched. The CDR3 sequence: CASSSDALGLAGWTDTQYF. The DNA of the CDR3 is TGTGCCAGCAGCTCCGATGCCCTGGGACTAGCGGGTTGGACAGATACGCAGTATTTT.

This clonotype was observed at least ten times. The rearrangement links TRBV7-6 to TRBJ2-2, with a possible D match to TRBD1 (6 bases). CDR3 length equals 16 residues. V lost 5 bases and J lost 0, with 13 bases in between. The germline V gene encodes CDR1 SGHVS and CDR2 FNYEAQ. CDR3 nucleotides: TGTGCCAGCAGCCCAATTAGACAGGCGAACACCGGGGAGCTGTTTTTT. It translates to CASSPIRQANTGELFF.

The chain has TRBV20-1 and TRBJ1-4, with TRBD1 as a possible D gene (5 bases). V lost 4 bases to trimming and J lost 8 bases, with 14 bases between them. CDR3 length: 13 residues. Germline-derived CDR1 and CDR2 are DFQATT and SNEGSKA (reference sequence). The CDR3 coding sequence is TGCAGTGCTACTGACATCGGGGGGGAAAAACTGTTTTTT. It yields the protein CSATDIGGEKLFF.

This clonotype was detected a few times. The gene calls are TRBV4-3 and TRBJ2-7; 9 bases line up with TRBD2. Germline CDR1 LGHNA, CDR2 YSLEER. Trimming removed 2 bases from V and 0 bases from J; junction bases left unmatched: 5. The CDR3 length is 16 residues. The DNA of the CDR3 is TGCGCCAGCAGCCAATTAGCGGGGGCAAGCTCCTACGAGCAGTACTTC. Translation gives CASSQLAGASSYEQYF.

This sequence joins TRBV19 and TRBJ1-3; D not resolved. The germline V gene encodes CDR1 LNHDA and CDR2 SQIVND (reference sequence). The CDR3 runs 12 residues. Trimming took 7 bases from V and 4 from J, leaving 8 bases between them. The CDR3: CASNILGNTIYF. The CDR3 nucleotides are TGTGCCAGTAACATCCTAGGAAACACCATATATTTT.

The V and J genes are TRBV6-2 or TRBV6-3 and TRBJ2-5, with 9 positions matching TRBD2. CDR3 length equals 17 residues. Trimming at V came to 5 bases and at J to 4 bases, leaving 14 bases not matched to a gene. Germline CDR1 is MNHEY and CDR2 is SVGEGT. CDR3: CASSVSGGTTIPETQYF. In DNA form, the CDR3 reads TGTGCCAGCAGTGTGAGCGGGGGGACCACTATCCCAGAGACCCAGTACTTC.

The genes are TRBV6-5 and TRBJ1-1; D is ambiguous. Germline CDR1 and CDR2: MNHEY and SVGAGI. V was trimmed by 0 bases and J by 1 base, leaving 12 bases between them. CDR3 length: 16 residues. The DNA of the CDR3 is TGTGCCAGCAGTTACTCGATACCTCTGAGGAACACTGAAGCTTTCTTT. Translation: CASSYSIPLRNTEAFF.